Listed below are T cell receptor beta chains from one sample, sequenced in a study of CD4 T cells in relation to SARS-CoV-2 and coronaviruses. These TCRs' antigens remain unknown. Assay used: immunoSEQ multiplex PCR; TCRdb lists only in-frame clones, some missing. The profile shows some 37,000 clones, over 65% of them singletons. Sequencing was done on a sample of memory CD4+ T cells from PBMCs, cultured in vitro. The receptors come from an adult with COVID-19. CDR3s include the opening cysteine and the closing phenylalanine or tryptophan. D genes are given only for firm matches. Expanded clones are given a class, and other clones once, few, many or no size at all.

d_gene	abundance	v_gene	j_gene	CDR3nt	CDR3aa
TRBD1	few	TRBV27	TRBJ1-5	TGTGCCAGCACCGGGACAGGGCTCCCTCGGCCCCAGCATTTT	CASTGTGLPRPQHF
-	-	TRBV25-1	TRBJ1-2	TGTGCCAGCAGTGCTCCCGGGACGTATGATGGCTACACCTTC	CASSAPGTYDGYTF
TRBD1	-	TRBV7-2	TRBJ2-7	TGTGCCAGCAGCCCGAGACAGGGTAGGAGCTACGAGCAGTACTTC	CASSPRQGRSYEQYF
TRBD2	-	TRBV30	TRBJ2-2	TGTGCCTGGTGGGACACACTAGCGGGCGTCCCGAACACCGGGGAGCTGTTTTTT	CAWWDTLAGVPNTGELFF
-	-	TRBV7-2	TRBJ1-2	TGTGCCAGCAGCTTAGACGGGTATGGCTACACCTTC	CASSLDGYGYTF
-	-	TRBV15	TRBJ2-4	TGTGCCACCAGCAGAGCTCGGGCGGGGCGTATTCAGTACTTC	CATSRARAGRIQYF
-	-	TRBV2	TRBJ2-5	TGTGCCAGCAGTGAAATAGGCATACAAGGGGAGACCCAGTACTTC	CASSEIGIQGETQYF
TRBD2	-	TRBV10-1	TRBJ2-1	TGCGCCAGCAGTGAGTCGATACCCGGTCTAGCGGGAGGAATTGAGCAGTTCTTC	CASSESIPGLAGGIEQFF
-	-	TRBV15	TRBJ2-1	TGTGCCACCAGCAGAGCAGGGGTAGAGGGCTACAATGAGCAGTTCTTC	CATSRAGVEGYNEQFF
-	-	TRBV27	TRBJ1-4	TGTGCCAGCAGTTTATCGTATACTCGGGACGGGGTTTCTAATGAAAAACTGTTTTTT	CASSLSYTRDGVSNEKLFF